This TCR beta chain derives from a study of T-cell reconstitution after alpha-beta-depleted transplantation in children. The TCRbeta library incorporated unique molecular identifiers. MiXCR, run by TCRdb on the PCR reads, gives a single entry per CDR3 protein. This sample yields under 300,000 distinct CDR3 sequences, of which around 10% are seen a single time; around 22% belongs to the top ten. Between the trimmed V and J ends, which lost 4 bases and 14 bases, there was a span of 20 bases. This CDR3 is 13 amino acids long. Germline V gene lookup returns CDR1 SGHDT and CDR2 YYEEEE. Notes on this clonotype: Since a much larger clone is just one base distant, this may be a read error.

This receptor was identified in a male patient between 2 and 15 years old who had a stem cell transplant for chronic granulomatous disease, so the T cells may come from the graft donor. This chain links TRBV5-6 with TRBJ2-3; D is perhaps TRBD2 (6 bases). Specimen: peripheral blood, collected 180 days after TCRalphabeta/CD19-depleted stem cell transplant. DNA for the CDR3: TGTGCCAGCAGCATGGGGTTCGGGGACTCGTGGTATTTT. Its translation is CASSMGFGDSWYF.